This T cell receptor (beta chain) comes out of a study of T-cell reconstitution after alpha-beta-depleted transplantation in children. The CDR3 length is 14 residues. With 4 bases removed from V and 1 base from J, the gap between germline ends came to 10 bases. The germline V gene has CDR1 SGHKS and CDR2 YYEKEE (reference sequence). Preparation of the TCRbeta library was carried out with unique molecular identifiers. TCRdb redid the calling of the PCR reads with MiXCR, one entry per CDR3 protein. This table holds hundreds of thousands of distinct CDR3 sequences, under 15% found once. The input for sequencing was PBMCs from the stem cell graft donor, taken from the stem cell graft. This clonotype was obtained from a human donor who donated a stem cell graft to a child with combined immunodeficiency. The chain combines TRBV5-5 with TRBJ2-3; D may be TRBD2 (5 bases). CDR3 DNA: TGTGCCAGCAGCCCGGGGTGGGGCACAGATACGCAGTATTTT. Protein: CASSPGWGTDTQYF.